The sequence of this T cell receptor beta chain was determined in a study of cytomegalovirus exposure and HLA in healthy donors. In the PCR, 60 Vbeta and 13 Jbeta primers were used. The method was immunoSEQ multiplex PCR; TCRdb's version includes in-frame clones alone and lacks a portion of them. The sample contains about 88,000 clones, roughly 70% of which appear only once. The CDR3 spans 13 residues. V lost 6 bases and J lost 8, with 16 bases in between. Looked up from germline, CDR1 is SGHTA and CDR2 is FQGNSA. The chain links TRBV7-2 to TRBJ1-2, with D possibly matching TRBD1 (6 bases). Sequencing was performed on PBMCs. The TCR originated in a woman between 18 and 29 years old in good health and CMV-seropositive. CDR3 residues: CASRAGALGGYTF. In DNA form, the CDR3 reads TGTGCCAGCAGAGCGGGGGCGTTGGGAGGCTACACCTTC. Full variable domain (rest looked up from reference TRBV7-2 and TRBJ1-2): GAGVSQSPSNKVTEKGKDVELRCDPISGHTALYWYRQSLGQGLEFLIYFQGNSAPDKSGLPSDRFSAERTGGSVSTLTIQRTQQEDSAVYLCASRAGALGGYTFGSGTRLTVV.